This T cell receptor (beta chain) comes out of a study of T cell responses to AZD1222 COVID-19 vaccine. Using immunoSEQ multiplex PCR, the repertoire was profiled, and TCRdb retains in-frame clones only, with some absent. The table records 45,000 to 55,000 clones, 79% of them present only once. The V gene lost 2 bases and the J gene lost 7 bases, with 15 bases spanning the gap. This CDR3 region has 15 residues. Germline lookup yields CDR1 MGHDK and CDR2 SYGVNS. This sequence joins TRBV25-1 and TRBJ2-1; D might be TRBD1 (7 bases). The material sequenced was peripheral blood, taken on day 0 of MenACWY control vaccination. The clonotype comes from an adult in good health. The CDR3 sequence is CASSEQGAGGNEQFF. Written as DNA, the CDR3 is TGTGCCAGCAGTGAACAGGGAGCAGGGGGGAATGAGCAGTTCTTC.